Each of the 27 T cell receptor beta chains below was sequenced from the same sample in a study of long-term antiretroviral therapy in people with HIV. At survey level, the immunoSEQ assay was run in its v3.0 version. Method: immunoSEQ multiplex PCR; TCRdb's copy keeps in-frame clones and lacks some. Here the sample spans around 29,000 clones, roughly 96% being singletons. This specimen was unsorted PBMCs, taken roughly 6.3 years after starting antiretroviral therapy. These TCRs come from a man aged 30-40 years with HIV.

The V gene is TRBV6-1, the J gene TRBJ1-3; the D is unclear. V dropped 5 bases and J dropped 4 bases, with 6 bases sitting between them. CDR3 size: 12 residues. Germline V gene data show CDR1 as MNHNS and CDR2 as SASEGT. The chain's CDR3 is CASSPQGNTIYF. CDR3 DNA: TGTGCCAGCAGTCCACAGGGAAACACCATATATTTT.

This chain uses TRBV6-4 with TRBJ2-2, with TRBD2 as a possible D gene (6 bases). The germline V gene has CDR1 MRHNA and CDR2 SNTAGT. V lost 5 bases to trimming and J lost 3 bases, with 7 bases between them. The CDR3 is 13 residues long. CDR3 sequence reads: CASSSGDTGELFF. The DNA for the CDR3 is TGTGCCAGCAGTTCGGGGGACACCGGGGAGCTGTTTTTT.

The gene calls are TRBV9 and TRBJ2-1; D may be TRBD2 (7 bases). There are 16 residues in the CDR3. Germline-derived CDR1 and CDR2 are SGDLS and YYNGEE. Trimming took off 4 bases at V and 3 bases at J, with 17 bases between the two ends. The CDR3 loop is CASSPGGGGSYNEQFF. Here the CDR3 DNA reads TGTGCCAGCAGCCCTGGGGGGGGCGGGAGCTACAATGAGCAGTTCTTC. Complete variable domain (other parts from reference TRBV9 and TRBJ2-1): DSGVTQTPKHLITATGQRVTLRCSPRSGDLSVYWYQQSLDQGLQFLIQYYNGEERAKGNILERFSAQQFPDLHSELNLSSLELGDSALYFCASSPGGGGSYNEQFFGPGTRLTVL.

The chain recombines TRBV14 with TRBJ2-7; D is unclear. The CDR3 contains 15 residues. Germline V CDR1 and CDR2: SGHDN, FVKESK. V shed 3 bases and J shed 3 bases, with 15 bases lying between them. CDR3: CASSHHKAESYEQYF. The CDR3, as DNA: TGTGCCAGCAGCCATCACAAGGCAGAAAGCTACGAGCAGTACTTC. The whole variable domain, filled in from reference TRBV14 and TRBJ2-7, reads EAGVTQFPSHSVIEKGQTVTLRCDPISGHDNLYWYRRVMGKEIKFLLHFVKESKQDESGMPNNRFLAERTGGTYSTLKVQPAELEDSGVYFCASSHHKAESYEQYFGPGTRLTVT.

The chain combines TRBV5-8 with TRBJ2-1; D gene uncertain. The CDR3 is made up of 10 amino acids. Germline loops: CDR1 SGHTS, CDR2 YDEGEE. The V end lost 6 bases, the J end lost 7 bases, and 5 bases lay between the germline ends. The CDR3 region is CASTQNEQFF. Here the CDR3 DNA reads TGTGCCAGCACGCAAAATGAGCAGTTCTTC.

The chain uses TRBV10-3 and TRBJ2-7; maybe TRBD1 (5 bases). The CDR3 has 12 amino acids. Trimming pared 3 bases from V and 3 bases from J, leaving 6 bases between. Germline values: CDR1 ENHRY, CDR2 SYGVKD. In DNA form, the CDR3 reads TGTGCCATCAGTGACGACAGCTACGAGCAGTACTTC. Amino acids: CAISDDSYEQYF.

The gene calls are TRBV2 and TRBJ1-2, with D perhaps matching TRBD1 (5 bases). The CDR3 length is 14 residues. Germline V gene data show CDR1 as SNHLY and CDR2 as FYNNEI. V lost 1 base to trimming and J lost 6 bases, with 12 bases between them. CDR3 nucleotides: TGTGCCAGCAGTGAAGAAAATACAGGCCATGGCTACACCTTC. Amino acids: CASSEENTGHGYTF.

This sequence joins TRBV6-1 and TRBJ1-1, with D tentatively TRBD1 (5 bases). Germline V lookup: CDR1 MNHNS, CDR2 SASEGT. Trimming shortened V by 0 bases and J by 4 bases, and 15 bases separated the two germline ends. The CDR3 runs 16 residues. In nucleotides, the CDR3 is TGTGCCAGCAGTGAAGCGGTCACAGGCTGGGGCACTGAAGCTTTCTTT. It is translated as CASSEAVTGWGTEAFF.

V gene TRBV13 combines with J gene TRBJ2-7; a weak D match, TRBD2 (7 bases). CDR3 size: 15 residues. V shed 5 bases and J shed 4 bases, with 18 bases lying between them. Germline CDR1 PRHDT, CDR2 FYEKMQ (reference sequence). The CDR3 region is CASSEGGGSRYEQYF. In nucleotides, the CDR3 is TGTGCCAGCAGCGAGGGGGGGGGTTCGAGGTACGAGCAGTACTTC.

The CDR3 protein is CASSFHPIRARTDTQYF. The CDR3 DNA reads TGTGCCAGCAGCTTTCACCCTATCCGGGCCAGGACAGATACGCAGTATTTT. The rearrangement uses TRBV5-4 and TRBJ2-3; D is undetermined. The CDR3 runs to 17 residues. Germline assignment: CDR1 SGHNT and CDR2 YYREEE (reference sequence). The V and J ends lost 2 bases and 3 bases respectively, with 19 bases between them.

The chain uses TRBV9 and TRBJ1-1; possibly TRBD1 for D (5 bases). From germline, CDR1 is SGDLS and CDR2 YYNGEE. The germline V and J ends were trimmed by 0 bases and 7 bases, with 13 bases remaining between them. CDR3 length: 14 amino acids. The CDR3 nucleotides are TGTGCCAGCAGCGTAGCTGGCCGGGGACGTGAAGCTTTCTTT. Translated, it gives CASSVAGRGREAFF.

This clone was seen only once. J is TRBJ2-2 and V is TRBV14; D is unclear. CDR1 is SGHDN and CDR2 is FVKESK in the germline V gene. The V end lost 1 base, the J end lost 0 bases, and 3 bases lay between the germline ends. This CDR3 has 14 amino acids. The CDR3 DNA reads as TGTGCCAGCAGCCAAGTACCGAACACCGGGGAGCTGTTTTTT. Its protein is CASSQVPNTGELFF.

CDR3: CASTSRGQTDTQYF. CDR3 nucleotide sequence: TGTGCCAGTACCTCCCGGGGACAGACAGATACGCAGTATTTT. The gene calls are TRBV19 and TRBJ2-3; 7 bases agree with TRBD1. CDR3 length: 14 residues. Germline values: CDR1 LNHDA, CDR2 SQIVND (reference sequence). The ends lost 7 bases at V and 3 bases at J; junction bases unmatched: 7.

The chain joins TRBV10-3 to TRBJ1-2, with D perhaps TRBD1 (6 bases). Germline V CDR1 and CDR2: ENHRY, SYGVKD. Trimming stripped 4 bases from V and 0 bases from J, with 12 bases between. This CDR3 is 15 amino acids long. The CDR3 protein is CAISGTQGSNYGYTF. Here the CDR3 DNA reads TGTGCCATCAGTGGGACACAGGGATCTAACTATGGCTACACCTTC.

The rearrangement uses TRBV2 and TRBJ2-5; D might be TRBD1 or TRBD2, each matching 6 bases. The CDR3 runs 13 residues. The V and J ends lost 6 bases and 1 base respectively, with 9 bases between them. CDR1 is SNHLY, CDR2 FYNNEI, per germline. The CDR3 DNA follows: TGTGCCAGCAGCAGGGGAGGCCAAGAGACCCAGTACTTC. Amino acids: CASSRGGQETQYF.

The chain recombines TRBV9 with TRBJ2-1, with D perhaps matching TRBD2 (6 bases). This CDR3 is built from 14 residues. Trimming shortened V by 0 bases and J by 8 bases, and 12 bases separated the two germline ends. CDR1 is SGDLS, CDR2 YYNGEE, per germline. The CDR3 sequence: CASSVAGTWDEQFF. DNA of the CDR3: TGTGCCAGCAGCGTAGCTGGGACTTGGGATGAGCAGTTCTTC.

The chain carries TRBV4-3 and TRBJ2-7, with D possibly being TRBD1 (6 bases). The CDR3 is made up of 15 amino acids. The germline gives CDR1 LGHNA, CDR2 YSLEER. The V end was cut by 1 base, the J end by 2 bases, with 12 bases between. CDR3 sequence reads: CASSQGAGVPYEQYF. The CDR3 DNA reads as TGCGCCAGCAGCCAAGGGGCAGGGGTCCCCTACGAGCAGTACTTC.

CDR3 sequence: CASTQGASNQPQHF. The CDR3 DNA follows: TGTGCCAGCACCCAGGGGGCGAGCAATCAGCCCCAGCATTTT. The chain is built from TRBV6-6 and TRBJ1-5, with TRBD1 identical over 8 bases. From germline, CDR1 is MNHNY and CDR2 SVGAGI (reference sequence). CDR3 length: 14 amino acids. J was trimmed by 1 base and V by 7 bases; bases with no gene match: 3.

CDR3 amino acids: CASSPEGDEQFF. The DNA for the CDR3 is TGTGCCAGTAGCCCAGAAGGGGATGAGCAGTTCTTC. The chain employs TRBV19 and TRBJ2-1; the D gene is possibly TRBD1 (5 bases). This CDR3 has 12 amino acids. Deletions cut 6 bases from V and 8 bases from J, with 11 bases between. The germline CDR1 and CDR2 sequences are LNHDA and SQIVND (reference sequence).

The rearrangement uses TRBV27 and TRBJ1-2; possible D gene TRBD1, 5 bases. The V gene's germline CDR1 is MNHEY and CDR2 SMNVEV (reference sequence). The CDR3 has 13 residues. The V gene lost 1 base and the J gene lost 7 bases, with 10 bases spanning the gap. CDR3 amino acids: CASSLFGGGGYTF. The CDR3 DNA reads as TGTGCCAGCAGTTTATTTGGGGGGGGTGGCTACACCTTC.

The rearrangement uses TRBV30 and TRBJ2-3, with D possibly being TRBD1 (6 bases). V lost 0 bases to trimming and J lost 0 bases, with 10 bases between them. The CDR3 spans 15 residues. Germline lookup yields CDR1 GTSNPN and CDR2 SVGIG (reference sequence). CDR3 sequence reads: CAWSVGQRSTDTQYF. The CDR3 DNA reads TGTGCCTGGAGTGTCGGACAGCGGAGCACAGATACGCAGTATTTT.

CDR3 DNA: TGTGCCAGCACCAAGGGACTAGCGGAAGAGACCCAGTACTTC. Translation gives CASTKGLAEETQYF. The chain couples TRBV14 to TRBJ2-5; 11 bases match TRBD2. CDR1 and CDR2 from the germline V gene are SGHDN and FVKESK. V was pared by 7 bases and J by 3 bases, with 4 bases of the junction left unmatched. The CDR3 runs 14 residues.

CDR3 sequence reads: CASSETRNSNQPQHF. CDR3 nucleotides: TGTGCCAGCAGTGAGACACGGAATAGCAATCAGCCCCAGCATTTT. The genes are TRBV6-1 and TRBJ1-5, with no clear D. V gave up 3 bases and J gave up 0 bases, with 9 bases separating them. Germline V gene sequence: CDR1 MNHNS, CDR2 SASEGT. The CDR3 runs 15 residues.

The J gene is TRBJ1-4, the V gene TRBV6-1; 11 bases align to TRBD1. Germline CDR1 MNHNS, CDR2 SASEGT. The CDR3 has 16 amino acids. V trimming: 6 bases; J trimming: 8 bases; junction bases outside the gene matches: 11. CDR3 residues: CASSESPGTGGEKLFF. DNA of the CDR3: TGTGCCAGCAGCGAAAGCCCCGGGACAGGGGGGGAAAAACTGTTTTTT.

The chain employs TRBV19 and TRBJ2-7; TRBD1 is a possible D gene (6 bases). V lost 5 bases and J 3 bases, leaving 17 bases between the germline ends. The germline V gene has CDR1 LNHDA and CDR2 SQIVND (reference sequence). The CDR3 runs 15 residues. The DNA of the CDR3 is TGTGCCAGTAGTTCCCGAGGGGGACCCTTCTACGAGCAGTACTTC. This encodes CASSSRGGPFYEQYF.

The chain joins TRBV9 to TRBJ2-7; TRBD1 matches at 9 bases. Trimming at V came to 2 bases and at J to 4 bases, leaving 13 bases not matched to a gene. Germline V lookup: CDR1 SGDLS, CDR2 YYNGEE. CDR3 size: 17 residues. The CDR3 nucleotides read TGTGCCAGCAGCGTGCCCCTATCCGGGACAGGGTCGTACGAGCAGTACTTC. This codes for CASSVPLSGTGSYEQYF.

The CDR3 nucleotides are TGTGCCAGCAGTTTAACAATTTCCGGGACAGGGATCGAGCAGTACTTC. Protein product: CASSLTISGTGIEQYF. V and J are TRBV28 and TRBJ2-7, with 9 bases that match TRBD1. Trimming removed 2 bases from V and 6 bases from J; junction bases left unmatched: 11. The CDR3 covers 16 residues. Germline V gene data show CDR1 as MDHEN and CDR2 as SYDVKM.